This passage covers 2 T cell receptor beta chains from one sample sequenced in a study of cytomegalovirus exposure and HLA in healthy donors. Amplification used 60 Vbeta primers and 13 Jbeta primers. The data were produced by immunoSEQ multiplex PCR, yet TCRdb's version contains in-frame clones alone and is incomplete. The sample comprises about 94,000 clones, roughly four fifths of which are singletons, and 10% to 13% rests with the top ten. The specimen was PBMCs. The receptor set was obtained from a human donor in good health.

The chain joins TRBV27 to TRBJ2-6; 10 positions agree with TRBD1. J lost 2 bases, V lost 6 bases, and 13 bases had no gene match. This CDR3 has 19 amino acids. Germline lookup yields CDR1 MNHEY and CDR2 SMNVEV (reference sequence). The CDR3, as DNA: TGTGCCAGCAGACCCAGACAGGGGGCCTCCGACCCTGGGGCCAACGTCCTGACTTTC. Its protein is CASRPRQGASDPGANVLTF.

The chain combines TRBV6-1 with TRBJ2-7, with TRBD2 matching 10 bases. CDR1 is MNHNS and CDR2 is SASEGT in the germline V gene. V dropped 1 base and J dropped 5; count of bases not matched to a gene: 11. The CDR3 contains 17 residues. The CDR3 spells CASSEVLSGGASDEQYF. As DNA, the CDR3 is TGTGCCAGCAGTGAAGTTCTAAGCGGGGGGGCCTCAGACGAGCAGTACTTC.